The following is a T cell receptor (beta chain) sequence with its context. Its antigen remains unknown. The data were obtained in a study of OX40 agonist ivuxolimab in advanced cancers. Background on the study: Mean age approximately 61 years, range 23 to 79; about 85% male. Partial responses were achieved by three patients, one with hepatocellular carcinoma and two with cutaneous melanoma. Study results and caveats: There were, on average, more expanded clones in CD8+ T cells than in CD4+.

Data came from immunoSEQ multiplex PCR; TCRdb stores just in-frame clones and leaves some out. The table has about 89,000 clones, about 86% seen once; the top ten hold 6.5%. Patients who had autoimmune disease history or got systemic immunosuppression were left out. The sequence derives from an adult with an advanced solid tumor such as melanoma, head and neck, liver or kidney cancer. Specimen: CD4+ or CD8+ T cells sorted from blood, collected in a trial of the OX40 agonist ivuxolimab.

CDR3 in DNA: TGCGCCAGCAGCTACGCCGGGACATTCCCCTACAATGAGCAGTTCTTC. It specifies CASSYAGTFPYNEQFF. The V and J genes are TRBV5-1 and TRBJ2-1; tentatively, D is TRBD1 (6 bases). This CDR3 region has 16 residues. V was trimmed by 3 bases and J by 2 bases, leaving 15 bases between them. Germline V gene data show CDR1 as SGHRS and CDR2 as YFSETQ.